The sequence of this T cell receptor (beta chain) was determined in a study of shared clonotypes between healthy human individuals. The study drew its donors from healthy HIV-negative adults without recent acute infections or vaccinations. An even split of each subset's genomic DNA across several immunoSEQ plates was performed. The data were produced by immunoSEQ multiplex PCR, yet TCRdb's version contains in-frame clones alone and is incomplete. In the table there are about 480,000 clones, roughly 79% of which are singletons. Findings and caveats of the study: The study sampled only blood, and tissue repertoires likely differ.

The CDR3 extends over 14 amino acids. CDR1 MDHEN and CDR2 SYDVKM come from the germline V gene. Trimming took off 7 bases at V and 5 bases at J, with 17 bases between the two ends. Notes on this clone: Its antigen is unknown.

The chain is built from TRBV28 and TRBJ1-2; a possible D gene is TRBD1 (5 bases). This TCR came from a woman aged 40 to 49 in good health. Some clones in this sample may be carry-over from other donors' samples. Sequencing input: PBMCs. This chain's CDR3 is CASTLNLRGYGYTF. DNA of the CDR3: TGTGCCAGCACCTTAAATCTCCGGGGGTATGGCTACACCTTC.